These 7 T cell receptor beta chains were sequenced from one sample in a study of T-cell reconstitution after alpha-beta-depleted transplantation in children. Unique molecular identifiers were used in preparing the TCRbeta library. TCRdb re-analysed the PCR reads in MiXCR, keeping a single row per CDR3 protein. The sample shows 610,000 or so distinct CDR3 sequences, roughly 27% of them seen only once. Sequenced here: PBMCs, sampled before TCRalphabeta/CD19-depleted stem cell transplant. The receptors were sampled from a boy under three years old with Wiskott-Aldrich syndrome, due to receive a stem cell transplant.

This chain joins TRBV4-1 and TRBJ1-4; TRBD1 might be the D (5 bases). This CDR3 has 16 amino acids. Germline CDR1 reads MGHRA; CDR2 reads YSYEKL. V lost 0 bases to trimming and J lost 8 bases, with 16 bases between them. The CDR3 region has the DNA TGCGCCAGCAGCCAAGAAGGCGGGGGGTTTCGCGAAAAACTGTTTTTT. The encoded protein is CASSQEGGGFREKLFF.

This rearrangement joins TRBV11-2 to TRBJ1-1; no clear D. CDR1 and CDR2 from the germline V gene are SGHAT and FQNNGV. This CDR3 contains 12 residues. V dropped 5 bases and J dropped 5 bases, with 9 bases sitting between them. CDR3 region: CASSPTTTEAFF. The CDR3 bases are TGTGCCAGCAGCCCCACGACTACTGAAGCTTTCTTT.

The chain carries TRBV29-1 and TRBJ2-7; D may be TRBD2 (5 bases). V lost 6 bases and J lost 4, with 16 bases in between. Germline loops: CDR1 SQVTM, CDR2 ANQGSEA. The CDR3 length is 13 residues. The CDR3 sequence: CSVVEGTRYEQYF. In DNA form, the CDR3 reads TGCAGCGTGGTAGAGGGAACGAGGTACGAGCAGTACTTC.

The V call is TRBV5-1, the J call TRBJ1-1; D not certain. The CDR3 runs 15 residues. Germline loops: CDR1 SGHRS, CDR2 YFSETQ. The V end lost 5 bases, the J end lost 0 bases, and 14 bases lay between the germline ends. The chain's CDR3 is CASSTAGGMNTEAFF. The CDR3 bases are TGCGCCAGCAGTACGGCAGGAGGTATGAACACTGAAGCTTTCTTT. Full variable domain (remainder filled in from reference TRBV5-1 and TRBJ1-1): KAGVTQTPRYLIKTRGQQVTLSCSPISGHRSVSWYQQTPGQGLQFLFEYFSETQRNKGNFPGRFSGRQFSNSRSEMNVSTLELGDSALYLCASSTAGGMNTEAFFGQGTRLTVV.

The chain uses TRBV7-9 and TRBJ1-1; maybe TRBD1 (5 bases). Trimming shortened V by 8 bases and J by 1 base, and 14 bases separated the two germline ends. Germline values: CDR1 SEHNR, CDR2 FQNEAQ (reference sequence). There are 14 residues in the CDR3. CDR3 DNA sequence: TGTGCCAGCGTCCCCCGGGGGGAGAACACTGAAGCTTTCTTT. Encoded protein: CASVPRGENTEAFF.

This sequence joins TRBV12-3 or TRBV12-4 and TRBJ2-3, with 10 bases that match TRBD1. The ends lost 4 bases at V and 4 bases at J; junction bases unmatched: 5. The CDR3 is made up of 15 amino acids. This chain's CDR3 is CASSSSGTGADTQYF. The CDR3, as DNA: TGTGCCAGCAGTTCCTCCGGGACAGGGGCAGATACGCAGTATTTT.

The chain recombines TRBV7-2 with TRBJ2-7, with D maybe TRBD2 (6 bases). Germline CDR1 is SGHTA and CDR2 is FQGNSA. CDR3 length: 14 amino acids. V was cut by 2 bases and J by 2 bases, with 10 bases left in between. This chain's CDR3 is CASSLSGLTYEQYF. The CDR3 DNA reads as TGTGCCAGCAGCTTATCCGGACTAACCTACGAGCAGTACTTC.